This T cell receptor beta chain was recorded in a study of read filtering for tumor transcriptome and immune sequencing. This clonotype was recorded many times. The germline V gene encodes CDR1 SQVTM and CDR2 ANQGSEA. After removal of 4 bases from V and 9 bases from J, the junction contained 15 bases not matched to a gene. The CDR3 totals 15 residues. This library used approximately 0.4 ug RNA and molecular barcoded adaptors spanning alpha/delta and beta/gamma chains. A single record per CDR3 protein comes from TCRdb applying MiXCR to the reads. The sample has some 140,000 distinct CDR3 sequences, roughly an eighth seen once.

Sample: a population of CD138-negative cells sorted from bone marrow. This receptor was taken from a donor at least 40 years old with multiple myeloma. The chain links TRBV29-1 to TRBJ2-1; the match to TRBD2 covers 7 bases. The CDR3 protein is CSVGRRASGVGEQFF. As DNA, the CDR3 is TGCAGCGTTGGACGGCGGGCTAGCGGAGTAGGTGAGCAGTTCTTC.